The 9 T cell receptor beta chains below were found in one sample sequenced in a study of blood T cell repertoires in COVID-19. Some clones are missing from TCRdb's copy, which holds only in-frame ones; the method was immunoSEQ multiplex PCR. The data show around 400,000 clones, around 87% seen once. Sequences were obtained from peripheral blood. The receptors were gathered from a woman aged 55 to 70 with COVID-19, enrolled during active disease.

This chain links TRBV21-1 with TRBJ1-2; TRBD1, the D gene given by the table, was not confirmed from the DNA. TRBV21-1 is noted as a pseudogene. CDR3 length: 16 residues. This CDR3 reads CASSKRRDRGFYGYTF. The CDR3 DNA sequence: TGTGCCAGCAGCAAAAGAAGGGACAGGGGGTTCTATGGCTACACCTTC.

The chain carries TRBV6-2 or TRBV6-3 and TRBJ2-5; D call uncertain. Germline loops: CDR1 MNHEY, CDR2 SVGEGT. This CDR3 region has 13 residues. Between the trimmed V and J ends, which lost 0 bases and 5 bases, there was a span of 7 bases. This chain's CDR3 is CASSYSRWETQYF. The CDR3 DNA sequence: TGTGCCAGCAGTTACTCACGGTGGGAGACCCAGTACTTC.

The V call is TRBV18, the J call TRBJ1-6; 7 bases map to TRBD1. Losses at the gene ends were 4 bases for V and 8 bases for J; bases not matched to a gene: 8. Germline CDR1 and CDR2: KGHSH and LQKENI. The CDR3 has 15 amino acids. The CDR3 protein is CASSLGQANYSPLHF. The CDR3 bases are TGTGCCAGCTCACTAGGACAGGCTAATTATTCACCCCTCCACTTT.

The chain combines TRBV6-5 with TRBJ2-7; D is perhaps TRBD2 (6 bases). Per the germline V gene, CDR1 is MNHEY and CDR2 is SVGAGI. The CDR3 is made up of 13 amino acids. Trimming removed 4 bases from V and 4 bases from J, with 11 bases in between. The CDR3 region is CASSLADPYEQYF. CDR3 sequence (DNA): TGTGCCAGCAGTTTAGCGGACCCTTACGAGCAGTACTTC.

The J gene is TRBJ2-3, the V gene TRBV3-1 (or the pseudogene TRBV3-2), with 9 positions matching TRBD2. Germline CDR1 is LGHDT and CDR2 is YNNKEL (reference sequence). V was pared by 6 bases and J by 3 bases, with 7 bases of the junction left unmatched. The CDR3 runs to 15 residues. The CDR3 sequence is CASRAPGLATDTQYF. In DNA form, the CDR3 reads TGTGCCAGCAGAGCTCCGGGACTAGCAACAGATACGCAGTATTTT.

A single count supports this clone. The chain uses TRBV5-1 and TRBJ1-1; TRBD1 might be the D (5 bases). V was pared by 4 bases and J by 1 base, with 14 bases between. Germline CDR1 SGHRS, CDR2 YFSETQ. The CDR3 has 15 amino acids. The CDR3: CASSLHTGSNTEAFF. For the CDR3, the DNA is TGCGCCAGCAGCCTCCACACAGGTTCGAACACTGAAGCTTTCTTT.

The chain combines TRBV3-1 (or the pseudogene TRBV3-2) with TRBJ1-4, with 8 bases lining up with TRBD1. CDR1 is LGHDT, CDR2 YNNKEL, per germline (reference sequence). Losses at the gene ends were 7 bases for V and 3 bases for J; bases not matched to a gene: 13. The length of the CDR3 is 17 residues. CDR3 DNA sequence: TGTGCCAGCACCAAAGGTCCAGGGGGCGCGGCTAATGAAAAACTGTTTTTT. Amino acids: CASTKGPGGAANEKLFF.

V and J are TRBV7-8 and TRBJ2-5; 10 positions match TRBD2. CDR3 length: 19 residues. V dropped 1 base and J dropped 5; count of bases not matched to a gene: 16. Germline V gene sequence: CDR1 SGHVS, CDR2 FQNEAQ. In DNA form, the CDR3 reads TGTGCCAGCAGCTTAGTTACCGGGAGCAGCGGGGGGGCTCGGGAGACCCAGTACTTC. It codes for CASSLVTGSSGGARETQYF.

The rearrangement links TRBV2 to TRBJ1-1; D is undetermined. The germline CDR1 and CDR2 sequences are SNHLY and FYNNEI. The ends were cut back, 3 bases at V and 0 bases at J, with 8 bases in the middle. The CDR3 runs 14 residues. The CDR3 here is CASSDRLLNTEAFF. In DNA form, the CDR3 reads TGTGCCAGCAGTGACAGGCTCCTGAACACTGAAGCTTTCTTT.